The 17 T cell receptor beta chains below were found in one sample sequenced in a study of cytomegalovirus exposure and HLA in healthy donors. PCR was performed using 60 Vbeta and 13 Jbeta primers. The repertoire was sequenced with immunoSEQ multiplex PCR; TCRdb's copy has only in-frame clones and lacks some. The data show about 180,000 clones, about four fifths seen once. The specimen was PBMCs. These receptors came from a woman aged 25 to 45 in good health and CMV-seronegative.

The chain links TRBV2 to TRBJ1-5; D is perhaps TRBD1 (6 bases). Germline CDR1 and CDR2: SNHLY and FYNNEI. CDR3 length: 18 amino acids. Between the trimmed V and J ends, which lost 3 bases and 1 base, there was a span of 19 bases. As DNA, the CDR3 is TGTGCCAGCAGTGATAGGCCAGGGGTTGTGGGCAGCAATCAGCCCCAGCATTTT. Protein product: CASSDRPGVVGSNQPQHF.

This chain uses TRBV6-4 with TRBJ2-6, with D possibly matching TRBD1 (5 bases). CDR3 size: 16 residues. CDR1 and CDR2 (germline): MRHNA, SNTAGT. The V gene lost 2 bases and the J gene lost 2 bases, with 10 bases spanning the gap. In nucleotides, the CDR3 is TGTGCCAGCAGTGACGCCCCAGGGACTGGGGCCAACGTCCTGACTTTC. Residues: CASSDAPGTGANVLTF.

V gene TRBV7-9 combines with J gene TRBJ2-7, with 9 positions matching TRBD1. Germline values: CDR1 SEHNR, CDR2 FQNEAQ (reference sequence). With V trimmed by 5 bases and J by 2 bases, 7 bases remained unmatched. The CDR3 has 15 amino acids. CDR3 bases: TGTGCCAGCAGCGGGGACAGGGTAGGTGCCTACGAGCAGTACTTC. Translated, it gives CASSGDRVGAYEQYF.

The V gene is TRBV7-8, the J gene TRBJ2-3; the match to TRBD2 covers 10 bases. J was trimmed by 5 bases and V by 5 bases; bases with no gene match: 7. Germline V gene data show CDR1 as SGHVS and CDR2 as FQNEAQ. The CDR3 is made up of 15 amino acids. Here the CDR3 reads CASSGGASGGDTQYF. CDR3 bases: TGTGCCAGCAGCGGAGGGGCTAGCGGGGGAGATACGCAGTATTTT.

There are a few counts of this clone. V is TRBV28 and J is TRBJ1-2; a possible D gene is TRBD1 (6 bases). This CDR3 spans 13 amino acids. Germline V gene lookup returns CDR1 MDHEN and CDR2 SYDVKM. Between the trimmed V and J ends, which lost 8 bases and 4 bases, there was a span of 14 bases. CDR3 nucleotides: TGTGCCAGCTGCAGGGACAAGATCTATGGCTACACCTTC. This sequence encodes CASCRDKIYGYTF.

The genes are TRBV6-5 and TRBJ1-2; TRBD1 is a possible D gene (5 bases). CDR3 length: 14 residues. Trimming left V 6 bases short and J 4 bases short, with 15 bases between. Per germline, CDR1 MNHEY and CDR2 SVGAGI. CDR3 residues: CASRFRAGIYGYTF. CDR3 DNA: TGTGCCAGCAGATTCAGGGCTGGTATCTATGGCTACACCTTC.

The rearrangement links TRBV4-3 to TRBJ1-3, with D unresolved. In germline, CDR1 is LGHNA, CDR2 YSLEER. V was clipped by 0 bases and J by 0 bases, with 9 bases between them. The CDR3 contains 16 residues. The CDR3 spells CASSQELLYSGNTIYF. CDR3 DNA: TGCGCCAGCAGCCAAGAACTACTCTACTCTGGAAACACCATATATTTT.

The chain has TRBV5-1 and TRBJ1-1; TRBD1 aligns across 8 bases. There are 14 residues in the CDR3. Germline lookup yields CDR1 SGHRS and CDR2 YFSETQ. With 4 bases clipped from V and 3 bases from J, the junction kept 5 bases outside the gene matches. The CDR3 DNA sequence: TGCGCCAGCAGCCCGGACAGGGAATACACTGAAGCTTTCTTT. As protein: CASSPDREYTEAFF. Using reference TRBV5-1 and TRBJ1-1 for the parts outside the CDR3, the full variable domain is KAGVTQTPRYLIKTRGQQVTLSCSPISGHRSVSWYQQTPGQGLQFLFEYFSETQRNKGNFPGRFSGRQFSNSRSEMNVSTLELGDSALYLCASSPDREYTEAFFGQGTRLTVV.

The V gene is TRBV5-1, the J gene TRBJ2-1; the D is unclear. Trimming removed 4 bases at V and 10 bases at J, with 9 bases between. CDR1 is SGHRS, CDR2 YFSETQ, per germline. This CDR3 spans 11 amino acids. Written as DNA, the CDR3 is TGCGCCAGCAGCCAGATCGGGGAGCAGTTCTTC. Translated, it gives CASSQIGEQFF.

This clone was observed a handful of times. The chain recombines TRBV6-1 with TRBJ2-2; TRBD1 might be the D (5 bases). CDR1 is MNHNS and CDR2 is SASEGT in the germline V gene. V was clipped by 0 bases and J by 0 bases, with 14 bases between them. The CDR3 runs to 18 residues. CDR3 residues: CASSEALPTASNTGELFF. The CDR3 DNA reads TGTGCCAGCAGTGAAGCGCTTCCGACAGCCTCGAACACCGGGGAGCTGTTTTTT.

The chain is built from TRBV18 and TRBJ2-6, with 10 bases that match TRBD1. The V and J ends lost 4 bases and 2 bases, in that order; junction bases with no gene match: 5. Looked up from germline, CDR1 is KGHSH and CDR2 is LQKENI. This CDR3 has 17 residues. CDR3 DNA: TGTGCCAGCTCACAGCCGACAGGGGGCACTGGGGCCAACGTCCTGACTTTC. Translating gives CASSQPTGGTGANVLTF.

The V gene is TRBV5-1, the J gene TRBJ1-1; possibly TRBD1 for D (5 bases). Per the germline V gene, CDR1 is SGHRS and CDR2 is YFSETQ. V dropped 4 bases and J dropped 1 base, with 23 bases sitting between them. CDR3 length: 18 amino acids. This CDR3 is CASSKAGGKGPQNTEAFF. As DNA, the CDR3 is TGCGCCAGCAGCAAAGCCGGGGGAAAGGGCCCGCAGAACACTGAAGCTTTCTTT.

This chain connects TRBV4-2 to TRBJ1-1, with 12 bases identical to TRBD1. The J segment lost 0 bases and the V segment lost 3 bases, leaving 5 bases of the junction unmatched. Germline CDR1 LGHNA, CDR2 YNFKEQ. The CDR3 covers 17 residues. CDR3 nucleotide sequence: TGTGCCAGCAGCCAGGTGGGACAGGGGGCATTGAACACTGAAGCTTTCTTT. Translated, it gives CASSQVGQGALNTEAFF.

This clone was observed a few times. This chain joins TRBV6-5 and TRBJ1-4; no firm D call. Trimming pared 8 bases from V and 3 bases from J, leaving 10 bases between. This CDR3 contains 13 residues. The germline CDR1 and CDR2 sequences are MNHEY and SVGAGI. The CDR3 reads CASGGRSNEKLFF. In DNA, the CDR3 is TGTGCCAGCGGAGGGAGGTCTAATGAAAAACTGTTTTTT.

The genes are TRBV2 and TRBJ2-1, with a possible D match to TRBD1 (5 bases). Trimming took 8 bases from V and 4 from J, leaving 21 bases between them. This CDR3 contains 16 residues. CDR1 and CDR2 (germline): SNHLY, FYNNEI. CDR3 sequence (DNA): TGTGCCAGCCGATCGGACACTCACAGCTCTTACAATGAGCAGTTCTTC. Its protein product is CASRSDTHSSYNEQFF.

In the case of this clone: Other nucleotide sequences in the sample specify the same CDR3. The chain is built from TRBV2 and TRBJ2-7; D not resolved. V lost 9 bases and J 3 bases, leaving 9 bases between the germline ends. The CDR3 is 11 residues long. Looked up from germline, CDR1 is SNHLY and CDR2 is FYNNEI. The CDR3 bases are TGTGCCAGTGCGGTGCTCTACGAGCAGTACTTC. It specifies CASAVLYEQYF.

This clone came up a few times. The CDR3 bases are TGTGCCAGCAGTGGCGGACAGGGCTACAATCAGCCCCAGCATTTT. Translating it yields CASSGGQGYNQPQHF. The genes are TRBV2 and TRBJ1-5; 8 nucleotides align to TRBD1. This CDR3 is 15 amino acids long. V lost 4 bases to trimming and J lost 3 bases; unmatched junction nucleotides: 5. Looked up from germline, CDR1 is SNHLY and CDR2 is FYNNEI.